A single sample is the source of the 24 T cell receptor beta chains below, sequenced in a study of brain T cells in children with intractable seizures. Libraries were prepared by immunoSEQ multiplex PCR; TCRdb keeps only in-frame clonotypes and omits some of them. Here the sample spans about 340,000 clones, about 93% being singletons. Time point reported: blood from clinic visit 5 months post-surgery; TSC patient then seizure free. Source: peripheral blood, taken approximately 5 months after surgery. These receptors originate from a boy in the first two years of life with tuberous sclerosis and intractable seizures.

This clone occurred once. For the CDR3, the DNA is TGTGCCAGCAGCACCCTCGCGGCGGCTCAACCCTACAATGAGCAGTTCTTC. As protein: CASSTLAAAQPYNEQFF. The V call is TRBV5-6, the J call TRBJ2-1, with D unresolved. Trimming removed 4 bases from V and 2 bases from J, with 19 bases in between. The germline V gene encodes CDR1 SGHDT and CDR2 YYEEEE. CDR3 length: 17 amino acids.

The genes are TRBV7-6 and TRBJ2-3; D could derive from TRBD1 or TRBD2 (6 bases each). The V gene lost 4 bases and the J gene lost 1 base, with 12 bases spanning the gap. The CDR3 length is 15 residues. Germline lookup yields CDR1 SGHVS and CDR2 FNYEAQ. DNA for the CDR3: TGTGCCAGCAGCTCCCTCGGGGGCCGCACAGATACGCAGTATTTT. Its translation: CASSSLGGRTDTQYF.

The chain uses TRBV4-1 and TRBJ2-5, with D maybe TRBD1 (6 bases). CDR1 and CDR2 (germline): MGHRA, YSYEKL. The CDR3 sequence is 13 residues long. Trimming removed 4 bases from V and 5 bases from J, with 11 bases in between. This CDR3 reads CASSRFRGETQYF. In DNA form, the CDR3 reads TGCGCCAGCAGCCGATTCAGGGGCGAGACCCAGTACTTC.

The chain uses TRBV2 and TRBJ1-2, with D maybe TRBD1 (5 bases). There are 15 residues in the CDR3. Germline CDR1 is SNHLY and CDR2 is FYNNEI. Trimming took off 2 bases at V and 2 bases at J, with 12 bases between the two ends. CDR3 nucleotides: TGTGCCAGCAGTGAATGGCAGGGAGCCAACTATGGCTACACCTTC. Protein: CASSEWQGANYGYTF.

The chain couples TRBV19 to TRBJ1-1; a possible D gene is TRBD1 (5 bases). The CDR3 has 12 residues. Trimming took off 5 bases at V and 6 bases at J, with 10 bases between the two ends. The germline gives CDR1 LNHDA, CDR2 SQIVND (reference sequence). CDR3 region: CASSLGVAEAFF. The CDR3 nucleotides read TGTGCCAGTAGTCTGGGGGTCGCTGAAGCTTTCTTT.

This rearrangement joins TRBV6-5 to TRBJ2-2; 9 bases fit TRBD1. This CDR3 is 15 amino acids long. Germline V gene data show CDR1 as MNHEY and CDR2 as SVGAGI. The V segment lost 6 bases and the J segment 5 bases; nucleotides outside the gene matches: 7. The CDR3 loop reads CASREDRGGTGELFF. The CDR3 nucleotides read TGTGCCAGCAGAGAGGACAGGGGAGGGACCGGGGAGCTGTTTTTT.

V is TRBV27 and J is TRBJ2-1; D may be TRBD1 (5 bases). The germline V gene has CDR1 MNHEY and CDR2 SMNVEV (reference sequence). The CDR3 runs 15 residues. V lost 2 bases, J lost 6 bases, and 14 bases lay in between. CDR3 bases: TGTGCCAGCAGTTTAAGGACAAATACTGGCAATGAGCAGTTCTTC. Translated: CASSLRTNTGNEQFF.

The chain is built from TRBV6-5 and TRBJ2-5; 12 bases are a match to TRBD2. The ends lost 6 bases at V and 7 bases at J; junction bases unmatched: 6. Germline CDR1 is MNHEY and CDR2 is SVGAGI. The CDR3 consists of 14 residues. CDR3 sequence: CASRRLAGEGTQYF. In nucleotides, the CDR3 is TGTGCCAGCAGACGACTAGCGGGGGAGGGGACCCAGTACTTC.

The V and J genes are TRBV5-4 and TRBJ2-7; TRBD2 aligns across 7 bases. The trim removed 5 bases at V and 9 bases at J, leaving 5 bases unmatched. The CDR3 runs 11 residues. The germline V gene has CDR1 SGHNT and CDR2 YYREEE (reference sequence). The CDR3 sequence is CASRSAGVQYF. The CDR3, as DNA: TGTGCCAGCAGGTCTGCGGGGGTGCAGTACTTC. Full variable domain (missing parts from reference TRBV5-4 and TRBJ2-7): ETGVTQSPTHLIKTRGQQVTLRCSSQSGHNTVSWYQQALGQGPQFIFQYYREEENGRGNFPPRFSGLQFPNYSSELNVNALELDDSALYLCASRSAGVQYFGPGTRLTVT.

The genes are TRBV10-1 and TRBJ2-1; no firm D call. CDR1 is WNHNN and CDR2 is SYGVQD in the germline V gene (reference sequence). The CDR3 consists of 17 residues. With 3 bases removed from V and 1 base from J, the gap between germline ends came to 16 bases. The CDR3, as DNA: TGCGCCAGCAGTGAAATTAAGCGTCAAGGTTCCTACAATGAGCAGTTCTTC. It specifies CASSEIKRQGSYNEQFF.

CDR3 coding DNA: TGTGCCAGCAGCTTGGTTCCAGGGGACAATGAGCAGTTCTTC. Amino acid sequence: CASSLVPGDNEQFF. The chain recombines TRBV5-4 with TRBJ2-1; D perhaps matches TRBD1 (6 bases). The germline V and J ends were trimmed by 0 bases and 5 bases, with 9 bases remaining between them. This CDR3 has 14 amino acids. Per the germline V gene, CDR1 is SGHNT and CDR2 is YYREEE (reference sequence).

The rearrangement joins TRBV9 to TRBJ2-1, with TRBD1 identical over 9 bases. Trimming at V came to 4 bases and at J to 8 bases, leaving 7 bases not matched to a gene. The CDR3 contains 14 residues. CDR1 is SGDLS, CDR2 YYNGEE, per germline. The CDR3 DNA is TGTGCCAGCAGCCCTCAGACAGGGGGTGATGAGCAGTTCTTC. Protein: CASSPQTGGDEQFF.

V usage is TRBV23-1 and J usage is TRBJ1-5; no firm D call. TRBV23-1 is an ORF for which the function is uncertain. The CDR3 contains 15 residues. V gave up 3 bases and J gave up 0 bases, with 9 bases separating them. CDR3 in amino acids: CASSQLSDSNQPQHF. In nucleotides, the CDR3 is TGCGCCAGCAGTCAGCTATCTGATAGCAATCAGCCCCAGCATTTT.

CDR3 protein: CASSLRDRPNNEQFF. CDR3 DNA: TGTGCCAGCAGCTTAAGGGACAGACCGAACAATGAGCAGTTCTTC. V and J are TRBV7-2 and TRBJ2-1; TRBD1 matches at 7 bases. The germline CDR1 and CDR2 sequences are SGHTA and FQGNSA. The CDR3 runs 15 residues. The J segment lost 5 bases and the V segment lost 2 bases, leaving 6 bases of the junction unmatched.

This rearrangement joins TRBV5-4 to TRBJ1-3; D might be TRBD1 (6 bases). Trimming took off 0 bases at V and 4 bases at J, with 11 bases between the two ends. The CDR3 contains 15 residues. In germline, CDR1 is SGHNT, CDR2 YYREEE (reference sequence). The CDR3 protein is CASSLVLRGGNTIYF. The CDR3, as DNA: TGTGCCAGCAGCTTGGTCCTTAGGGGGGGAAACACCATATATTTT.

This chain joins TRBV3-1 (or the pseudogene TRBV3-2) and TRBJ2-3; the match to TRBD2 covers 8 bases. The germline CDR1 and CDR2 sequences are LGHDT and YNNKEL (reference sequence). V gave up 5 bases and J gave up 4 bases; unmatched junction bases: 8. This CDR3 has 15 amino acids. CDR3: CASSGESGSSDTQYF. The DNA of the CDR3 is TGTGCCAGCAGCGGAGAGAGCGGGAGCTCAGATACGCAGTATTTT.

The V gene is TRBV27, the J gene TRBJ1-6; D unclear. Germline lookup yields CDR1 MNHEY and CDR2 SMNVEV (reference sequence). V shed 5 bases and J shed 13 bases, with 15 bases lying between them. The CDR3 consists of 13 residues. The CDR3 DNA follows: TGTGCCAGCAGTGCCGGGTTTAGCTCCCCCCTCCACTTT. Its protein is CASSAGFSSPLHF.

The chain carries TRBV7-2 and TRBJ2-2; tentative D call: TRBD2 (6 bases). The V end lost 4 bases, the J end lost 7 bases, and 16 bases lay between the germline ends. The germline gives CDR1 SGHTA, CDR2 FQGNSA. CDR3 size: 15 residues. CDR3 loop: CASSSRDFVIGELFF. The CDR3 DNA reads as TGTGCCAGCAGCTCCCGGGACTTCGTGATCGGGGAGCTGTTTTTT.

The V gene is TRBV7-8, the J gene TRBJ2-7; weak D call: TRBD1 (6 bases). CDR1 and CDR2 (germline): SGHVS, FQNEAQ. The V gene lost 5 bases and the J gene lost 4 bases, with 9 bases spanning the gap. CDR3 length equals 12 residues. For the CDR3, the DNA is TGTGCCAGCAGCCTTCAGGGGTACGAGCAGTACTTC. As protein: CASSLQGYEQYF.

CDR3 in DNA: TGTGCCAGCAGCTTAGAGGGGGCGTTAAGAAACTATGGCTACACCTTC. The encoded protein is CASSLEGALRNYGYTF. J is TRBJ1-2 and V is TRBV7-8; TRBD1 aligns across 7 bases. This CDR3 spans 16 amino acids. With V trimmed by 1 base and J by 2 bases, 7 bases remained unmatched. Per the germline V gene, CDR1 is SGHVS and CDR2 is FQNEAQ.

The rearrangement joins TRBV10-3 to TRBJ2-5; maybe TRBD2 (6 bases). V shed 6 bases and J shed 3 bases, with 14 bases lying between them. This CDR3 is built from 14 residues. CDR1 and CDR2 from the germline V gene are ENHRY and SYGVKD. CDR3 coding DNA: TGTGCCATCAGAACCGGGACTGGGAAAGAGACCCAGTACTTC. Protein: CAIRTGTGKETQYF.

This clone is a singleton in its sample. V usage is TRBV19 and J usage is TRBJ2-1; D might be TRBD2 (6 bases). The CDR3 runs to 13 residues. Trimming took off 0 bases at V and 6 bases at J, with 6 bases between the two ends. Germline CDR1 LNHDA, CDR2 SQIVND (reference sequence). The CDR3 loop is CASSIEGGNEQFF. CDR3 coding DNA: TGTGCCAGTAGTATAGAGGGAGGCAATGAGCAGTTCTTC.

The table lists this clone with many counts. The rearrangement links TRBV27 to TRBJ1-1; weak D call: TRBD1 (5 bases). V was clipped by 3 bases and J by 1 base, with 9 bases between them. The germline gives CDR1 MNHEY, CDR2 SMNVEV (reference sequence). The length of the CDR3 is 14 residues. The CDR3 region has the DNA TGTGCCAGCAGTTTTTTAGGGGAGAACACTGAAGCTTTCTTT. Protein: CASSFLGENTEAFF.

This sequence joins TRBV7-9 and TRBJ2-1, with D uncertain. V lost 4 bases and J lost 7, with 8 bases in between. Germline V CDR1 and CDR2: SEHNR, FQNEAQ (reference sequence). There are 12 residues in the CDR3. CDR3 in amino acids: CASSSGRNEQFF. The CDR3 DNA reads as TGTGCCAGCAGCTCCGGACGAAATGAGCAGTTCTTC. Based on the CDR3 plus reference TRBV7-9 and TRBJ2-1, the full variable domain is DTGVSQNPRHKITKRGQNVTFRCDPISEHNRLYWYRQTLGQGPEFLTYFQNEAQLEKSRLLSDRFSAERPKGSFSTLEIQRTEQGDSAMYLCASSSGRNEQFFGPGTRLTVL.